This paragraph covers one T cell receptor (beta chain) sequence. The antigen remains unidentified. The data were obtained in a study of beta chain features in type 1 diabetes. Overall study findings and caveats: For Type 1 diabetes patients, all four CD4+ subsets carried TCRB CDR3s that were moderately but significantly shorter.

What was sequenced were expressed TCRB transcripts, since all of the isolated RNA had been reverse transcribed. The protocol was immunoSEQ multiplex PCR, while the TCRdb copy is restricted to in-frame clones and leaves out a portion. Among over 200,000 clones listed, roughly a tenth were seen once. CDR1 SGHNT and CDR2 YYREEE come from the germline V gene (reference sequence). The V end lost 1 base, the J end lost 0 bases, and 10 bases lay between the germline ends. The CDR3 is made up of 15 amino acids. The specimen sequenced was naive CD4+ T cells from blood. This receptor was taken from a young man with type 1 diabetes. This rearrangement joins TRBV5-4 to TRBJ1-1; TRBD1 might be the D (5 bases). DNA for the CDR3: TGTGCCAGCAGCTTGAGACAGAACCTGAACACTGAAGCTTTCTTT. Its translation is CASSLRQNLNTEAFF.